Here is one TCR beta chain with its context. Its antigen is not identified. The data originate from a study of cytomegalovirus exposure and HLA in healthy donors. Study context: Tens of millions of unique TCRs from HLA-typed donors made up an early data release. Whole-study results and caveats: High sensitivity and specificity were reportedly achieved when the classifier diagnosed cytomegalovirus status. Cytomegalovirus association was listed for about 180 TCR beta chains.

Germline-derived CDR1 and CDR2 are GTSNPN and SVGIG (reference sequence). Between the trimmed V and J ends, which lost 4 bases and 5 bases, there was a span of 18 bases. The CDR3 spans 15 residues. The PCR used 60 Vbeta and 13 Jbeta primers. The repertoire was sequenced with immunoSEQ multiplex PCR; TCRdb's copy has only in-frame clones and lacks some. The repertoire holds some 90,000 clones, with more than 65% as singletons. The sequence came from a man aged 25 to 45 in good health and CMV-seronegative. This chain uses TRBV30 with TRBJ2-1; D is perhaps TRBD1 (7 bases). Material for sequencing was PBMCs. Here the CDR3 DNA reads TGTGCCTGGACCATCAGGGGGGCCGTTAACAATGAGCAGTTCTTC. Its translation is CAWTIRGAVNNEQFF.